In its sample, the clone carrying this T cell receptor (beta chain) was seen a few times. Its antigen is as yet unknown. Germline CDR1 and CDR2: SGDLS and YYNGEE. Germline trimming cut 0 bases from V and 6 bases from J; bases unmatched to any gene: 3. There are 15 residues in the CDR3. The entry originates in a study of T cell responses to AZD1222 COVID-19 vaccine. Notes on the study in general: Females made up more of the donors, who were largely white British, and clonal diversity may have come out too low.

Sequencing used immunoSEQ multiplex PCR; TCRdb keeps in-frame clones, though not all of them. Of 110,000 or so clones listed, more than 70% are singletons. The sample here was peripheral blood, taken 28 days after the second AZD1222 dose. The chain uses TRBV9 and TRBJ2-1; 10 nucleotides line up with TRBD1. This clonotype was sampled from an adult who received the AZD1222 COVID-19 vaccine. CDR3 sequence reads: CASSVGTGGGNEQFF. The CDR3 region has the DNA TGTGCCAGCAGCGTAGGGACAGGGGGTGGCAATGAGCAGTTCTTC.